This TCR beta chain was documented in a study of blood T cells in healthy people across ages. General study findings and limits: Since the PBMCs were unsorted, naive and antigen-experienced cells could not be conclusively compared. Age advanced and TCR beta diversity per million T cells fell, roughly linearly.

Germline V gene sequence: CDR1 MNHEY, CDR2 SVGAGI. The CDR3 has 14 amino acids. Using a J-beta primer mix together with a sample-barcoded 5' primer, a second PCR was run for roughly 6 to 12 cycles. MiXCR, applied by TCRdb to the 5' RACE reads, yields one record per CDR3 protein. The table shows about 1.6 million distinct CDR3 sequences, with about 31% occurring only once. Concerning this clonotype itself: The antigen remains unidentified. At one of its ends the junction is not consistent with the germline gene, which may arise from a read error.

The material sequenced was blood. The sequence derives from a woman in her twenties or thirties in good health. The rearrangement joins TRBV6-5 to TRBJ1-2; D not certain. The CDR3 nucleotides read TGTGCCGGCAGTTACTCGCTAGGGAACTATGGCTACACCTTC. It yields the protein CAGSYSLGNYGYTF.